This T cell receptor (beta chain) was obtained from a study of CD8 T cells in ankylosing spondylitis. Molecular-barcoded quantitative 5'-RACE produced these TCR beta libraries. Each CDR3 protein gets one entry after TCRdb re-called the 5' RACE reads with MiXCR. The table records about 540,000 distinct CDR3 sequences, roughly 12% of them present only once. CDR1 ENHRY and CDR2 SYGVKD come from the germline V gene. Trimming removed 3 bases from V and 0 bases from J; junction bases left unmatched: 5. This CDR3 comprises 16 residues. Comment on this clonotype: The antigen is undetermined.

Study-level findings and limits: A number of the motif variants had already been described in reactive arthritis synovial fluid and blood. In ankylosing spondylitis patients, matched synovial fluid reportedly showed significant enrichment of disease-linked clones. In ankylosing spondylitis blood, a motif of eight highly homologous TCR beta variants appeared characteristic.

This TCR was sampled from a male donor with ankylosing spondylitis. J is TRBJ2-1 and V is TRBV10-3; 7 nucleotides align to TRBD1. The sequenced material came from blood, either unsorted or a sorted T cell fraction (not recorded which). CDR3 nucleotides: TGTGCCATCAGTGATAGGAGACAGGGCTCCTACAATGAGCAGTTCTTC. Encoded protein: CAISDRRQGSYNEQFF.